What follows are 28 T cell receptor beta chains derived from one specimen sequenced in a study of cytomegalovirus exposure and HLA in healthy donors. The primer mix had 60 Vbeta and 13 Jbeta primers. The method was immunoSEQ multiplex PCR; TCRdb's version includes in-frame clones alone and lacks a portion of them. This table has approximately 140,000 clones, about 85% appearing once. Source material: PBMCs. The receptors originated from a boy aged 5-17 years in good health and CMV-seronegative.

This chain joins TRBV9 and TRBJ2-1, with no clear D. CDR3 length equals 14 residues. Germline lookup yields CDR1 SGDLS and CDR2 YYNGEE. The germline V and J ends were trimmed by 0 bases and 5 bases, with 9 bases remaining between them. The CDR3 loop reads CASSVAVRNNEQFF. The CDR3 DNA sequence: TGTGCCAGCAGCGTAGCTGTCAGGAACAATGAGCAGTTCTTC.

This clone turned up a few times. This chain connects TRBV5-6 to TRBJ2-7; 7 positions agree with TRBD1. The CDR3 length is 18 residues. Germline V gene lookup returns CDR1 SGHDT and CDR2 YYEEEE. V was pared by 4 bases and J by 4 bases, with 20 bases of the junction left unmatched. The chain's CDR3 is CASSTSRGHRGGRYEQYF. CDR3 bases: TGTGCCAGCAGCACCTCGAGGGGCCACAGGGGCGGACGATACGAGCAGTACTTC.

CDR3: CASTPGLAGQETQYF. The CDR3 nucleotides are TGCGCCAGCACTCCGGGACTAGCGGGACAAGAGACCCAGTACTTC. V is TRBV5-1 and J is TRBJ2-5, with 13 bases that match TRBD2. After removal of 6 bases from V and 2 bases from J, the junction contained 4 bases not matched to a gene. Germline lookup yields CDR1 SGHRS and CDR2 YFSETQ. This CDR3 comprises 15 residues.

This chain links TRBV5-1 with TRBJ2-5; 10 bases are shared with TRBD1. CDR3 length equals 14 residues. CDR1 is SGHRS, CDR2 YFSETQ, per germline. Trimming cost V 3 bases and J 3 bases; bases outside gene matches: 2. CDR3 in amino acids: CASSSGTGEETQYF. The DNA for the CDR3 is TGCGCCAGCAGCTCCGGGACAGGGGAAGAGACCCAGTACTTC.

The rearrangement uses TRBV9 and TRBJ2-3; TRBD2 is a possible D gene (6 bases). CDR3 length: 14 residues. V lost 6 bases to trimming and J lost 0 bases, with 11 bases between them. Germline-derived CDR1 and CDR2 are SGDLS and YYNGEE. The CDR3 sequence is CASNRDFSTDTQYF. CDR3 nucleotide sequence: TGTGCCAGCAACCGGGACTTTAGCACAGATACGCAGTATTTT.

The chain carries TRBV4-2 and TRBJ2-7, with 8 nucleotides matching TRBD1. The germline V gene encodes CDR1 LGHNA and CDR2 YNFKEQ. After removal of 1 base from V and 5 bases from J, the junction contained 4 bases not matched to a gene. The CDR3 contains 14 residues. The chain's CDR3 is CASSQGGTGDEQYF. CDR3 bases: TGTGCCAGCAGCCAAGGAGGGACAGGCGACGAGCAGTACTTC.

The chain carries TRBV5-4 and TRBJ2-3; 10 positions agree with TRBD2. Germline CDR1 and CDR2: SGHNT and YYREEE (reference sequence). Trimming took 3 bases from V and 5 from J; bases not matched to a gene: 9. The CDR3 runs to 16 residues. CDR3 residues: CASSWGLATGGDTQYF. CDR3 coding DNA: TGTGCCAGCAGCTGGGGACTAGCGACCGGGGGAGATACGCAGTATTTT. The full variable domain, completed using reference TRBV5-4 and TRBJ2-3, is ETGVTQSPTHLIKTRGQQVTLRCSSQSGHNTVSWYQQALGQGPQFIFQYYREEENGRGNFPPRFSGLQFPNYSSELNVNALELDDSALYLCASSWGLATGGDTQYFGPGTRLTVL.

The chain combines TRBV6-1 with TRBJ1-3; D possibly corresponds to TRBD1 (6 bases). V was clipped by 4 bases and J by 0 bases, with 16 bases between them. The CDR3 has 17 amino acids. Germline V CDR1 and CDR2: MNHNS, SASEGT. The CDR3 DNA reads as TGTGCCAGCAGTGGTACCAGGGGAACAGGCTCTGGAAACACCATATATTTT. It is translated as CASSGTRGTGSGNTIYF.

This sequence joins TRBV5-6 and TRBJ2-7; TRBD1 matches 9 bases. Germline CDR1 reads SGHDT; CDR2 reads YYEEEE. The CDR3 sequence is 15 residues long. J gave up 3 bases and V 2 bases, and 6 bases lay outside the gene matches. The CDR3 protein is CASSLQGAQGYEQYF. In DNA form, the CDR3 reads TGTGCCAGCAGCTTACAGGGGGCCCAGGGCTACGAGCAGTACTTC.

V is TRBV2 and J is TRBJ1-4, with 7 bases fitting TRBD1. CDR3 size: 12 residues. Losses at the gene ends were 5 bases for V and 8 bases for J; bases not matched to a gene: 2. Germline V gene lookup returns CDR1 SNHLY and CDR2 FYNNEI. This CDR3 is CASSSGGEKLFF. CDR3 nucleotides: TGTGCCAGCAGTTCAGGGGGAGAAAAACTGTTTTTT.

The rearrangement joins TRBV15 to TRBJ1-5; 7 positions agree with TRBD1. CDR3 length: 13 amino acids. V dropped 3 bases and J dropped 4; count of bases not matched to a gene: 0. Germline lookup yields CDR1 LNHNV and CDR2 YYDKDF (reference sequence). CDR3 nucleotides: TGTGCCACCAGCAGGGACAGGAATCAGCCCCAGCATTTT. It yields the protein CATSRDRNQPQHF.

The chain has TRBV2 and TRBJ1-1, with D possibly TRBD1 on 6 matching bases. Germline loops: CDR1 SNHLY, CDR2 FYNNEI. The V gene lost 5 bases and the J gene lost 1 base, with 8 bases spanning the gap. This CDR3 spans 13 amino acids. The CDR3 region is CASSLDRNTEAFF. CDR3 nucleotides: TGTGCCAGCAGTTTGGACAGGAACACTGAAGCTTTCTTT.

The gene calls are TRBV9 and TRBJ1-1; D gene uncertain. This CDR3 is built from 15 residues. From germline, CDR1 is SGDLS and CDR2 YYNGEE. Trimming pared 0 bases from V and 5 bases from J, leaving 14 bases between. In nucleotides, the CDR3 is TGTGCCAGCAGCGTAGTCGAGTACCTAGGTACTGAAGCTTTCTTT. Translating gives CASSVVEYLGTEAFF.

DNA of the CDR3: TGTGCCAGCATCCAACAGGGGTTCTACAATGAGCAGTTCTTC. Translated, it gives CASIQQGFYNEQFF. The chain uses TRBV6-1 and TRBJ2-1; 7 nucleotides line up with TRBD1. CDR1 is MNHNS and CDR2 is SASEGT in the germline V gene. There are 14 residues in the CDR3. Trimming took 7 bases from V and 3 from J; bases not matched to a gene: 6.

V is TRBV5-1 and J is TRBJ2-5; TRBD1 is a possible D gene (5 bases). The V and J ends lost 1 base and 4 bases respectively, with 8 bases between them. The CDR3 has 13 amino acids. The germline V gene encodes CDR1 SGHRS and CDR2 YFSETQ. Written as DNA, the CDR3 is TGCGCCAGCAGCTTGTTTAGGGGAGAGACCCAGTACTTC. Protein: CASSLFRGETQYF.

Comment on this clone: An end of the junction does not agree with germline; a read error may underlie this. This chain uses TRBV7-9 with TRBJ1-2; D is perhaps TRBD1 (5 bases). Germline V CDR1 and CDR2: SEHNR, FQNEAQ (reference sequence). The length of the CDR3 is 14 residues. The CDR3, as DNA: TGTGCCAGCAGCTTAGCAGGGGATAACTATGGCTACCCCTTC. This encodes CASSLAGDNYGYPF. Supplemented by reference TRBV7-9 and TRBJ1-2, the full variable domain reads DTGVSQNPRHKITKRGQNVTFRCDPISEHNRLYWYRQTLGQGPEFLTYFQNEAQLEKSRLLSDRFSAERPKGSFSTLEIQRTEQGDSAMYLCASSLAGDNYGYPFGSGTRLTVV.

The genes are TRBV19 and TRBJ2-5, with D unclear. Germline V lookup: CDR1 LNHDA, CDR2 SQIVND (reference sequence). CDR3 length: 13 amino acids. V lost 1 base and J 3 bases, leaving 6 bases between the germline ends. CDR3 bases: TGTGCCAGTAGTATAGGAGAAAAAGAGACCCAGTACTTC. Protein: CASSIGEKETQYF.

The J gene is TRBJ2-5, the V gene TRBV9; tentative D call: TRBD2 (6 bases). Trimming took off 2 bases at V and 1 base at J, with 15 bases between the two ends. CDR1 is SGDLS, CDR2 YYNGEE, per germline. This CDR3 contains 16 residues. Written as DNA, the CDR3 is TGTGCCAGCAGCGTGGTTAGCGGAGAACTCCAAGAGACCCAGTACTTC. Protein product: CASSVVSGELQETQYF.

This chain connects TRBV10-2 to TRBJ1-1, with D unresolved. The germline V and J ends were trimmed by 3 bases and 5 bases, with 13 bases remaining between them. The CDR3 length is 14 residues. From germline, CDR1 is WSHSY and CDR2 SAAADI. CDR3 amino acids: CASSDGFIGTEAFF. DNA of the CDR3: TGCGCCAGCAGTGATGGCTTTATCGGGACTGAAGCTTTCTTT.

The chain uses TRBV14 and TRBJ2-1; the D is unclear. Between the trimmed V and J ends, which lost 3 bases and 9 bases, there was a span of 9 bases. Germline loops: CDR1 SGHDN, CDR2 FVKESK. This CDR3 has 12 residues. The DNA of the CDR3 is TGTGCCAGCAGCCAGAGGCCAGTTGAGCAGTTCTTC. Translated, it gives CASSQRPVEQFF.

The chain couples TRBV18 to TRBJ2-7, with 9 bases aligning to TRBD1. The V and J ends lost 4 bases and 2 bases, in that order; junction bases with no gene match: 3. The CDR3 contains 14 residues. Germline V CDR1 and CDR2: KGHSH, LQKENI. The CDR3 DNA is TGTGCCAGCTCACGGGACAGGGAGGCCTACGAGCAGTACTTC. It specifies CASSRDREAYEQYF.

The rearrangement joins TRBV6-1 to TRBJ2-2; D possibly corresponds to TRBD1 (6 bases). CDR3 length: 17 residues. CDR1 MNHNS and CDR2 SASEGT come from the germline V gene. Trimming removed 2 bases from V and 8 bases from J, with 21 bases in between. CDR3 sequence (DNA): TGTGCCAGCAGTGAATTTACAGGGTTGCAGGTCGAGGGGGAGCTGTTTTTT. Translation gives CASSEFTGLQVEGELFF.

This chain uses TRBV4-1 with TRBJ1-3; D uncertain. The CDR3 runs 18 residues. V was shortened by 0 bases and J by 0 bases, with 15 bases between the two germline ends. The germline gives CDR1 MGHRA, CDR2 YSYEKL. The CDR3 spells CASSQEISPGNSGNTIYF. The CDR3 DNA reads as TGCGCCAGCAGCCAAGAGATTTCGCCAGGTAACTCTGGAAACACCATATATTTT.

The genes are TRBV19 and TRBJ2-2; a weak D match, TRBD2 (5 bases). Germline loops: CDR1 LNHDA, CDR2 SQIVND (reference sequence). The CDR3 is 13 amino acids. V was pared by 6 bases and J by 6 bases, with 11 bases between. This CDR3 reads CASSPRAAGELFF. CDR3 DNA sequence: TGTGCCAGTAGCCCGCGGGCAGCCGGGGAGCTGTTTTTT.

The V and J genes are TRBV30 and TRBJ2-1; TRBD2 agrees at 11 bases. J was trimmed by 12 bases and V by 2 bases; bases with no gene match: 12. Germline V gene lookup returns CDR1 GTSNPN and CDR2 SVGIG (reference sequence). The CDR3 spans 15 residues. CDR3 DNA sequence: TGTGCCTGGAGTCTAGCGGGAGGTCCTATTACAAGGCAGTTCTTC. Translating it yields CAWSLAGGPITRQFF. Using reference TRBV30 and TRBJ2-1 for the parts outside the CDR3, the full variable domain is SQTIHQWPATLVQPVGSPLSLECTVEGTSNPNLYWYRQAAGRGLQLLFYSVGIGQISSEVPQNLSASRPQDRQFILSSKKLLLSDSGFYLCAWSLAGGPITRQFFGPGTRLTVL.

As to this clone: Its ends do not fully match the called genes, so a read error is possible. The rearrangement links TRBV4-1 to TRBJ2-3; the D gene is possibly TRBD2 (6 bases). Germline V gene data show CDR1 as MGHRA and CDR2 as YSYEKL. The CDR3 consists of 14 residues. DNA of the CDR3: TGCGTCAGCAGCCAAGATGCGGGATCAGATACGCAGTATTTT. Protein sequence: CVSSQDAGSDTQYF.

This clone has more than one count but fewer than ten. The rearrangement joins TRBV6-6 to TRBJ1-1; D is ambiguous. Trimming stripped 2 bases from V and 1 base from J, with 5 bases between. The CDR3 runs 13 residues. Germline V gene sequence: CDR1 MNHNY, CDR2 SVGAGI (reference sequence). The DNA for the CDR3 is TGTGCCAGCAGTTACGGCCAGAACACTGAAGCTTTCTTT. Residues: CASSYGQNTEAFF.

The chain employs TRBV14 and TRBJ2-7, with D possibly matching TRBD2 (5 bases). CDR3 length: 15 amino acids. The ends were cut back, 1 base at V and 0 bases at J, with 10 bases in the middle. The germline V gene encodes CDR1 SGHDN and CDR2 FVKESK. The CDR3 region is CASSQGWENSYEQYF. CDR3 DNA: TGTGCCAGCAGCCAAGGCTGGGAGAACTCCTACGAGCAGTACTTC.